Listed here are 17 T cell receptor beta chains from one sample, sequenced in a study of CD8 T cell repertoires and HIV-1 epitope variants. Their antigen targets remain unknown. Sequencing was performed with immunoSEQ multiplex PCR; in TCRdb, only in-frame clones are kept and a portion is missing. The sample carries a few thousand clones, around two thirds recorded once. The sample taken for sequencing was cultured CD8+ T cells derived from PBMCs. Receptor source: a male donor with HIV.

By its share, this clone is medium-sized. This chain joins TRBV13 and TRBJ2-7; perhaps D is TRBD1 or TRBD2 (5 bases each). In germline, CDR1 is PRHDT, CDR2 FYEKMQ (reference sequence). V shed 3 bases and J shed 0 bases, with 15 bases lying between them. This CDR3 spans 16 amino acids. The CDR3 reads CASSLGPPTASYEQYF. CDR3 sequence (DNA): TGTGCCAGCAGCTTGGGACCGCCGACTGCCTCCTACGAGCAGTACTTC.

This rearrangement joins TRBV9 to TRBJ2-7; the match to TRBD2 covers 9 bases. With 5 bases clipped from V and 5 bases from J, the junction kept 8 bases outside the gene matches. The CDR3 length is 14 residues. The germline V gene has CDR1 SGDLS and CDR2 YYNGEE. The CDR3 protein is CASSGGGGADEQYF. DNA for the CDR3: TGTGCCAGCAGTGGTGGCGGGGGGGCTGACGAGCAGTACTTC.

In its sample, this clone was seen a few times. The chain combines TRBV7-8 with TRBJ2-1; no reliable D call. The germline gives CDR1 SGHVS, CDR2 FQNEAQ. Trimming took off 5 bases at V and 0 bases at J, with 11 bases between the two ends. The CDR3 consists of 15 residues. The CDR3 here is CASSPGLASYNEQFF. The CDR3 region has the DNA TGTGCCAGCAGCCCTGGGTTGGCCTCCTACAATGAGCAGTTCTTC. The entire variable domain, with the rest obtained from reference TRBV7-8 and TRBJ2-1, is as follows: GAGVSQSPRYKVAKRGQDVALRCDPISGHVSLFWYQQALGQGPEFLTYFQNEAQLDKSGLPSDRFFAERPEGSVSTLKIQRTQQEDSAVYLCASSPGLASYNEQFFGPGTRLTVL.

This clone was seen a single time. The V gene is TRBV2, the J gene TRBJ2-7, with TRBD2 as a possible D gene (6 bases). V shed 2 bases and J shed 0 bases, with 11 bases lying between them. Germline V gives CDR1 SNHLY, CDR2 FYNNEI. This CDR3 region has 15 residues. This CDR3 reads CASSEQEGFSYEQYF. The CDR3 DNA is TGTGCCAGCAGTGAACAGGAGGGGTTCTCCTACGAGCAGTACTTC.

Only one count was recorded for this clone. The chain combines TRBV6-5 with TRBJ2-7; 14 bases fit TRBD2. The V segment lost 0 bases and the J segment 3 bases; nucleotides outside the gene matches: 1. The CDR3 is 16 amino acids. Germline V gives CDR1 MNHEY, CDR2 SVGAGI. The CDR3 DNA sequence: TGTGCCAGCAGTTACTCGGGACTAGCGGGAGACTACGAGCAGTACTTC. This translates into CASSYSGLAGDYEQYF.

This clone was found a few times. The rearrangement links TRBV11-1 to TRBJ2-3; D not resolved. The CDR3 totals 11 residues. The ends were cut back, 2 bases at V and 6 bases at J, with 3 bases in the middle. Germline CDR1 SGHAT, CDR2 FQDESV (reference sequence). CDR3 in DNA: TGTGCCAGCAGCTTATCTGATACGCAGTATTTT. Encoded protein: CASSLSDTQYF.

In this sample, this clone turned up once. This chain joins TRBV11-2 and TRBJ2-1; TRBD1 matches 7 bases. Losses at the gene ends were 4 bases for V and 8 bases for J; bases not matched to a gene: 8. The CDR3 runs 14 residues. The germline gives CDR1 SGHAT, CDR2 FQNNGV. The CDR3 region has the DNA TGTGCCAGCAGCTACCTCTCAGGGGGAGATGAGCAGTTCTTC. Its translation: CASSYLSGGDEQFF.

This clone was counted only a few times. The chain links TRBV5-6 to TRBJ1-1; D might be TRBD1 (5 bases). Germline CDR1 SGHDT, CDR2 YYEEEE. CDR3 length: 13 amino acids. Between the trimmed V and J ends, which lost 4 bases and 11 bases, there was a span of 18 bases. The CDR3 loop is CASSQGAGVSAFF. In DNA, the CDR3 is TGTGCCAGCAGCCAAGGGGCAGGAGTGAGTGCTTTCTTT.

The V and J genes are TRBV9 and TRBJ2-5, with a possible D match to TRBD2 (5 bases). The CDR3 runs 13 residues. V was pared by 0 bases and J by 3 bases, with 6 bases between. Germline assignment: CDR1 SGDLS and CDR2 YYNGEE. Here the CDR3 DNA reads TGTGCCAGCAGCGTAGCCGGGGAAGAGACCCAGTACTTC. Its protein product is CASSVAGEETQYF.

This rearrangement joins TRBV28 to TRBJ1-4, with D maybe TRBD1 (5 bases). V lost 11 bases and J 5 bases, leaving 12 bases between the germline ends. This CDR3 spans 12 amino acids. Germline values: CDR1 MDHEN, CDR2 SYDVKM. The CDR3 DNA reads TGTGCCCTAGGCAGGGACAATGAAAAACTGTTTTTT. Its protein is CALGRDNEKLFF.

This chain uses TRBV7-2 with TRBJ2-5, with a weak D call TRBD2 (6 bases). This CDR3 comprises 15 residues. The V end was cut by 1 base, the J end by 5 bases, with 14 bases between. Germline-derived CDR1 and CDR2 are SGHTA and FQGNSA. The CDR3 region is CASSLGSGVRETQYF. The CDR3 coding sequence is TGTGCCAGCAGCTTAGGTTCGGGGGTCCGGGAGACCCAGTACTTC.

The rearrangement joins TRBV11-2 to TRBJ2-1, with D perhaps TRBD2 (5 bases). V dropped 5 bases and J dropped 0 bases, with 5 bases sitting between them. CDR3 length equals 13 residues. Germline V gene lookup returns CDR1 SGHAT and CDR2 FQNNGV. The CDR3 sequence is CASSRGSYNEQFF. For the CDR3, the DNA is TGTGCCAGCAGCCGGGGCTCCTACAATGAGCAGTTCTTC.

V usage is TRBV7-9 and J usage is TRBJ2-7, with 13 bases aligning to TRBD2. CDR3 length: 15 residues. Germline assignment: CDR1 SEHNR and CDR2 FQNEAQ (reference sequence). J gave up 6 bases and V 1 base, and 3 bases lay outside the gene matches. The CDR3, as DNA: TGTGCCAGCAGCTTAGAGGGACTAGCGGGAATCGAGCAGTACTTC. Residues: CASSLEGLAGIEQYF.

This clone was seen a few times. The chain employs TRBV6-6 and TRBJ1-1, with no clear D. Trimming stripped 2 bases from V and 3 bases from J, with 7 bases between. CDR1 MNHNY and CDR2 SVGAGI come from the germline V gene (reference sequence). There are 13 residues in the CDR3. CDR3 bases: TGTGCCAGCAGTTACGACCAGGACACTGAAGCTTTCTTT. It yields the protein CASSYDQDTEAFF.

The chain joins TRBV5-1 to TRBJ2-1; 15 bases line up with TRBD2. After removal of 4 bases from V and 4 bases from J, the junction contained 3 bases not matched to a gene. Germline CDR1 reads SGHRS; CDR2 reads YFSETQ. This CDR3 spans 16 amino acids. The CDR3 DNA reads TGCGCCAGCAGCACGGGACTAGCGGGAGGTTACAATGAGCAGTTCTTC. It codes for CASSTGLAGGYNEQFF.

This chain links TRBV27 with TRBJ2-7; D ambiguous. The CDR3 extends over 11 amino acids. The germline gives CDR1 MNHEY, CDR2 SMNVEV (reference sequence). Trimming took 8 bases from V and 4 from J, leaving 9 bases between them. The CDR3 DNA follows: TGTGCCAGCGGGCGAGAATACGAGCAGTACTTC. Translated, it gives CASGREYEQYF.

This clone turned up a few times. For the CDR3, the DNA is TGCAGCGTTGCGGGAGGACTAGCGGAGGACCCCTACGAGCAGTACTTC. This sequence encodes CSVAGGLAEDPYEQYF. The J gene is TRBJ2-7, the V gene TRBV29-1, with 10 bases fitting TRBD2. CDR3 length: 16 amino acids. Looked up from germline, CDR1 is SQVTM and CDR2 is ANQGSEA. The V segment lost 4 bases and the J segment 2 bases; nucleotides outside the gene matches: 11.